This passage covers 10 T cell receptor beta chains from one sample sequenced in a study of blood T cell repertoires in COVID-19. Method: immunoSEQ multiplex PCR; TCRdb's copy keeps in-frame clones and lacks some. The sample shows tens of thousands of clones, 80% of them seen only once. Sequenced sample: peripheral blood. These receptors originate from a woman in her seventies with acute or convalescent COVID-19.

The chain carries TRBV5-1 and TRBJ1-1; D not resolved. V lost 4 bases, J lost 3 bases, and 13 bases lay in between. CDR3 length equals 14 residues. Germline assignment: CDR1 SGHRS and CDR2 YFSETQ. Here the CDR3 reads CASSPQNEDTEAFF. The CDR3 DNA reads TGCGCCAGCAGCCCCCAGAATGAGGACACTGAAGCTTTCTTT.

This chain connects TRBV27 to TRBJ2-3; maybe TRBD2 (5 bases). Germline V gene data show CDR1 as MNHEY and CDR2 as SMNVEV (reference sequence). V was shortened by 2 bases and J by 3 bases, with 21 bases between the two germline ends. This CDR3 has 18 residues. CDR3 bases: TGTGCCAGCAGTTTAGGAACTCGGGGTTGGGGTCAAACAGATACGCAGTATTTT. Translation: CASSLGTRGWGQTDTQYF.

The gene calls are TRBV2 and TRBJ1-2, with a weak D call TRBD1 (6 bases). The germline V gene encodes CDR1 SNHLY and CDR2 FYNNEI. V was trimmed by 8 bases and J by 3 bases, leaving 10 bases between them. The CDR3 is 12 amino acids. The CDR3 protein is CASHRQDYGYTF. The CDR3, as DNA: TGTGCCAGCCACCGACAGGACTATGGCTACACCTTC.

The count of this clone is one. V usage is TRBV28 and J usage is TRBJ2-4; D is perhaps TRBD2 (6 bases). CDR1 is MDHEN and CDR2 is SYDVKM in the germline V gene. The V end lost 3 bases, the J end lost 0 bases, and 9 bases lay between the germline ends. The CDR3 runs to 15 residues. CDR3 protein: CASSFAGLAKNIQYF. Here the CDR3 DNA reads TGTGCCAGCAGTTTCGCGGGGCTAGCCAAAAACATTCAGTACTTC.

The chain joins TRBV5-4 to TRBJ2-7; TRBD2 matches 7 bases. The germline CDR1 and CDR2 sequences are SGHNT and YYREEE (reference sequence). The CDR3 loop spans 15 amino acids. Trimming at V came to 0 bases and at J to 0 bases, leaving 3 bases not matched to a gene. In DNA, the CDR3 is TGTGCCAGCAGCTTGGACGGGGGGTACTCCTACGAGCAGTACTTC. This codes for CASSLDGGYSYEQYF.

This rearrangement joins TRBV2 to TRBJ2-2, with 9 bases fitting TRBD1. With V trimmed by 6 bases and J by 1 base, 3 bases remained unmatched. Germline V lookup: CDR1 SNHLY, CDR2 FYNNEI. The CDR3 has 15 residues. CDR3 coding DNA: TGTGCCAGCAGCGGACAGGGGCTGAACACCGGGGAGCTGTTTTTT. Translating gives CASSGQGLNTGELFF. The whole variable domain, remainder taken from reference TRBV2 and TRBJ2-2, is EPEVTQTPSHQVTQMGQEVILRCVPISNHLYFYWYRQILGQKVEFLVSFYNNEISEKSEIFDDQFSVERPDGSNFTLKIRSTKLEDSAMYFCASSGQGLNTGELFFGEGSRLTVL.

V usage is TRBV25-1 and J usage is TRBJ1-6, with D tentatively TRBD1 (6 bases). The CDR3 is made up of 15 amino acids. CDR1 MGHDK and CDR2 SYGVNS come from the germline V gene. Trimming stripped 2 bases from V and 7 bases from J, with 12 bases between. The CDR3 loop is CASSEAGALNSPLHF. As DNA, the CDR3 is TGTGCCAGCAGTGAAGCAGGGGCCCTCAATTCACCCCTCCACTTT.

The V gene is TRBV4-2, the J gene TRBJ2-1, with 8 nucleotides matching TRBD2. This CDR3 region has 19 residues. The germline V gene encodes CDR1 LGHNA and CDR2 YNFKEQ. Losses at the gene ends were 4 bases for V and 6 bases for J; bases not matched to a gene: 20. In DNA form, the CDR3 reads TGTGCCAGCAGCCTCCCACCCGAGGGGACTCCCGGGGGGGGCAATGAGCAGTTCTTC. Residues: CASSLPPEGTPGGGNEQFF.

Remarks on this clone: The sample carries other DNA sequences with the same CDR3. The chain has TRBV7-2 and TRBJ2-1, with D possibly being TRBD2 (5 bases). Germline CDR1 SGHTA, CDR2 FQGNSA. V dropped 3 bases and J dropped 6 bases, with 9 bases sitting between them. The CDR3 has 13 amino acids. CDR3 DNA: TGTGCCAGCAGCTTCGAGGGCGGCAATGAGCAGTTCTTC. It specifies CASSFEGGNEQFF.

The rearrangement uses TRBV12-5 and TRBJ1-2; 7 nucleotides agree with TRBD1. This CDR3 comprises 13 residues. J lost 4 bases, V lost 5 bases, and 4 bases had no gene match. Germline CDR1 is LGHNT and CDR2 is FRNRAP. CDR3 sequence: CASGEGQTYGYTF. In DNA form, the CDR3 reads TGTGCTAGTGGTGAGGGACAGACCTATGGCTACACCTTC.